Presented here are 5 T cell receptor beta chains from one specimen sequenced in a study of shared clonotypes between healthy human individuals. Assay: immunoSEQ multiplex PCR; the TCRdb copy retains only in-frame clones and omits some. The sample lists 2 million to 2.5 million clones, 95% occurring once. The material sequenced was naive CD4+ T cells sorted from blood. Subset given: CD45RA+ positively selected. The receptor set was obtained from a man between 18 and 29 years old in good health.

The count of this clone is one. The V and J genes are TRBV6-6 and TRBJ2-3; 7 bases line up with TRBD2. This CDR3 is built from 15 residues. Germline CDR1 and CDR2: MNHNY and SVGAGI (reference sequence). V trimming: 10 bases; J trimming: 2 bases; junction bases outside the gene matches: 12. The CDR3 bases are TGTGCCACTTCAAGGGGACGGGGGGTCACAGATACGCAGTATTTT. Its protein product is CATSRGRGVTDTQYF.

This chain uses TRBV9 with TRBJ2-5; TRBD2 matches at 8 bases. This CDR3 is built from 15 residues. Germline trimming cut 0 bases from V and 5 bases from J; bases unmatched to any gene: 6. Per the germline V gene, CDR1 is SGDLS and CDR2 is YYNGEE. In DNA, the CDR3 is TGTGCCAGCAGCGTAGGGTTAGCGGGATGGGAGACCCAGTACTTC. As protein: CASSVGLAGWETQYF.

The chain joins TRBV29-1 to TRBJ2-7, with TRBD2 identical over 10 bases. Germline V CDR1 and CDR2: SQVTM, ANQGSEA. This CDR3 contains 14 residues. V lost 7 bases to trimming and J lost 7 bases; unmatched junction nucleotides: 13. The CDR3 here is CSATPGLATLEQYF. DNA for the CDR3: TGCAGCGCAACCCCGGGACTAGCGACCCTGGAGCAGTACTTC.

This clone was seen once. The chain uses TRBV14 and TRBJ2-7; 10 nucleotides match TRBD1. The CDR3 sequence is 14 residues long. Germline lookup yields CDR1 SGHDN and CDR2 FVKESK. Trimming cost V 4 bases and J 6 bases; bases outside gene matches: 6. The CDR3 sequence is CASSRMTGGLEQYF. CDR3 DNA: TGTGCCAGCAGCCGAATGACAGGGGGCCTCGAGCAGTACTTC.

The J gene is TRBJ2-7, the V gene TRBV7-2; either TRBD1 or TRBD2 may fit D (5 bases each). The CDR3 consists of 14 residues. V lost 2 bases and J 3 bases, leaving 11 bases between the germline ends. CDR1 is SGHTA and CDR2 is FQGNSA in the germline V gene. CDR3: CASSLTGAFYEQYF. CDR3 nucleotide sequence: TGTGCCAGCAGCTTAACCGGGGCTTTCTACGAGCAGTACTTC.